This T cell receptor beta chain is drawn from a study of cytomegalovirus exposure and HLA in healthy donors. Regarding the study as a whole: Roughly uniform depth of sequencing across donors was assumed in presence/absence analyses. Earlier findings revealed that most TCR beta V segments proved productive either about 90% or about 30% of the time.

A multiplex PCR was run with 60 Vbeta primers and 13 Jbeta primers. Sequenced by immunoSEQ multiplex PCR; TCRdb stores in-frame clones only, minus some. The sample lists approximately 180,000 clones; around nine tenths were seen once. This clone came up a few times. Its target is not known. The CDR3 extends over 14 amino acids. Looked up from germline, CDR1 is SEHNR and CDR2 is FQNEAQ (reference sequence). Trimming removed 1 base from V and 2 bases from J, with 6 bases in between. This chain joins TRBV7-9 and TRBJ2-1; D not certain. The receptor's source is a woman between 18 and 29 years old in good health and CMV-seronegative. The sequenced sample consisted of PBMCs. In DNA form, the CDR3 reads TGTGCCAGCAGCTTAGTCCCTCCCTACAATGAGCAGTTCTTC. Its protein product is CASSLVPPYNEQFF.